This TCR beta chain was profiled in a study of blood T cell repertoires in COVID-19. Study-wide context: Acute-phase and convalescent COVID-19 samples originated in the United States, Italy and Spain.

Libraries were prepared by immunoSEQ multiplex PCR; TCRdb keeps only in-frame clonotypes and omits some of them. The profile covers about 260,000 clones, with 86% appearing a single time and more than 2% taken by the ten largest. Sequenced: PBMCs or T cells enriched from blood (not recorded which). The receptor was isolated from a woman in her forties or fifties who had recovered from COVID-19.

The chain's CDR3 is CASSALGTAAGNTIYF. The CDR3 coding sequence is TGTGCCAGCAGCGCGCTAGGGACAGCCGCTGGAAACACCATATATTTT. The V gene is TRBV9, the J gene TRBJ1-3, with 7 bases fitting TRBD1. Per germline, CDR1 SGDLS and CDR2 YYNGEE. This CDR3 contains 16 residues. The junction had 8 bases not matched to a gene; V was cut back by 3 bases and J by 2 bases.